A selection of T cell receptor beta chains follows, all from one sample in a study of beta chain features in type 1 diabetes. Sequencing used immunoSEQ multiplex PCR; TCRdb keeps in-frame clones, though not all of them. The sample comprises a few hundred thousand clones, about 10% of which are singletons, and about 0.014% rests with the top ten. Sequencing was done on a sample of naive CD4+ T cells from blood. These receptors originate from a woman younger than 45 in good health. CDR3s include the opening cysteine and the closing phenylalanine or tryptophan. A D gene is named only where the DNA matches it firmly. Clone size appears in some rows only: once, few, many, or a class for an expanded clone.

J gene,D gene,clone size,V gene,CDR3 DNA,CDR3 protein
TRBJ2-1,-,few,TRBV7-3,TGTGCCAGCAGCCCTCGGACAGCAAGATATGTCTACAATGAGCAGTTCTTC,CASSPRTARYVYNEQFF
TRBJ2-1,TRBD2,few,TRBV5-5,TGTGCCAGCAGCTGGGGACTAGCGGAGTACAATGAGCAGTTCTTC,CASSWGLAEYNEQFF
TRBJ2-5,-,-,TRBV5-4,TGTGCCAGCAGCTTGGTGGGGATTTCAGGGCGGGAGACCCAGTACTTC,CASSLVGISGRETQYF
TRBJ1-1,TRBD1,few,TRBV19,TGTGCCAGTAGTCACGGGACAGGGAACACTGAAGCTTTCTTT,CASSHGTGNTEAFF
TRBJ2-4,-,few,TRBV29-1,TGCAGCGTTGCTCCCCTAGCCAAAAACATTCAGTACTTC,CSVAPLAKNIQYF
TRBJ1-5,-,-,TRBV28,TGTGCCAGCAGTTCCCCGCAGGGCACCAATCAGCCCCAGCATTTT,CASSSPQGTNQPQHF
TRBJ2-7,-,-,TRBV5-4,TGTGCCAGCAGCCGACAGGAAGGACCCTACGAGCAGTACTTC,CASSRQEGPYEQYF
TRBJ2-1,-,-,TRBV7-7,TGTGCTAGCAGCTTATCAGGCTCTGCCTACAATGAGCAGTTCTTC,CASSLSGSAYNEQFF
TRBJ2-1,-,-,TRBV2,TGTGCCAGCAGGATACCGGGAAGCTCCTACAATGAGCAGTTCTTC,CASRIPGSSYNEQFF
TRBJ1-2,-,-,TRBV29-1,TGCAGCGTTTCTCGGGGGGGGCGAGATGGCTACACCTTC,CSVSRGGRDGYTF
TRBJ2-7,TRBD2,-,TRBV28,TGTGCCAGCAGTTTATGGGGGACTAGCGCCGACTACGAGCAGTACTTC,CASSLWGTSADYEQYF
TRBJ2-3,-,few,TRBV7-3,TGTGCCAGCAGCTTTGGAACTAGTACGGATACGCAGTATTTT,CASSFGTSTDTQYF
TRBJ2-3,TRBD2,-,TRBV18,TGTGCCAGCTCACCACCGGGACTAAGCACAGATACGCAGTATTTT,CASSPPGLSTDTQYF
TRBJ2-7,-,few,TRBV2,TGTGCCAGCAGTCTGACAGTGGCCCCCTACGAGCAGTACTTC,CASSLTVAPYEQYF
TRBJ2-3,TRBD1,-,TRBV7-9,TGTGCCAGCAGCTTAGGCCCAGGGGGCGGCACAGATACGCAGTATTTT,CASSLGPGGGTDTQYF
TRBJ1-2,TRBD1,few,TRBV5-5,TGTGCCAGCAGCTCGGACAGGGGGCTCTATGGCTACACCTTC,CASSSDRGLYGYTF
TRBJ2-7,-,few,TRBV5-1,TGCGCCAGCAGCTTAAATGGGGGGATCGAGCAGTACTTC,CASSLNGGIEQYF
TRBJ2-1,TRBD2,few,TRBV2,TGTGCCAGCAGTGAAGCGAGGCTAGCGGGGAGGAGGTTCTTC,CASSEARLAGRRFF
TRBJ2-1,TRBD2,-,TRBV7-3,TGTGCCAGCAGCTTCGAGGAGACTAGCGGGACTGGTGAGCAGTTCTTC,CASSFEETSGTGEQFF
TRBJ2-6,TRBD1,-,TRBV7-2,TGTGCCAGCAGCTTAAGGGGGCGCTCTGGGGCCAACGTCCTGACTTTC,CASSLRGRSGANVLTF
TRBJ2-7,TRBD1,-,TRBV7-9,TGTGCCAGCAGCTTAGAGACAGGGGGACCCTACGAGCAGTACTTC,CASSLETGGPYEQYF
TRBJ1-5,TRBD1,-,TRBV7-2,TGTGCCAGCAGCTTAGTAAACAGGGGTGGTCAGCCCCAGCATTTT,CASSLVNRGGQPQHF
TRBJ2-7,-,-,TRBV7-3,TGTGCCAGCAGCCCCGGACATTACCCCTACGAGCAGTACTTC,CASSPGHYPYEQYF
TRBJ1-2,-,-,TRBV25-1,TGTGCCAGCACGCCAGATGGCTACACCTTC,CASTPDGYTF
TRBJ2-3,TRBD2,-,TRBV5-6,TGTGCCAGCAGCCGACTAGCGGGAGATAGCACAGATACGCAGTATTTT,CASSRLAGDSTDTQYF
TRBJ2-1,-,-,TRBV29-1,TGCAGCGTCTCACTAGTTAAGAATGAGCAGTTCTTC,CSVSLVKNEQFF
TRBJ2-5,TRBD2,few,TRBV29-1,TGCAGCGTGGGGACTAGCGGGAGGGCCGTAGGAGAGACCCAGTACTTC,CSVGTSGRAVGETQYF
TRBJ2-2,-,few,TRBV19,TGTGCCAGTAGCCCGACAGGCGGATCCGGGGAGCTGTTTTTT,CASSPTGGSGELFF
TRBJ2-5,TRBD1,-,TRBV28,TGTGCCAGCAGTTCGTACGGGACAGCTCTAGAGACCCAGTACTTC,CASSSYGTALETQYF
TRBJ2-2,TRBD1,few,TRBV28,TGTGCCAGCTGTCAGGGGGAGAACACCGGGGAGCTGTTTTTT,CASCQGENTGELFF
TRBJ2-1,-,-,TRBV7-8,TGTGCCAGCAGCTTAACTATAAGCACCTACAATGAGCAGTTCTTC,CASSLTISTYNEQFF
TRBJ1-5,TRBD1,-,TRBV6-6,TGTGCCAGCAGGGACAGGGCCAGCAATCAGCCCCAGCATTTT,CASRDRASNQPQHF
TRBJ1-1,-,-,TRBV12-5,TGTGCTAGTGGTTTGGTACGATCGGGTCGGGACACTGAAGCTTTCTTT,CASGLVRSGRDTEAFF
TRBJ2-5,-,-,TRBV28,TGTGCCAGCAAGGGAGGTGGGGAGACCCAGTACTTC,CASKGGGETQYF
TRBJ2-7,TRBD1,few,TRBV19,TGTGCCAGTAGTCGAGGACAGGAGGCCTACGAGCAGTACTTC,CASSRGQEAYEQYF
TRBJ2-1,TRBD1,-,TRBV28,TGTGCCAGCAGTCGGACAGGCGGCAGGGACAATGAGCAGTTCTTC,CASSRTGGRDNEQFF
TRBJ2-1,-,few,TRBV7-2,TGTGCCAGCAGCTCCCTCGCGGCGGGGCTCAATGAGCAGTTCTTC,CASSSLAAGLNEQFF
TRBJ2-2,TRBD2,few,TRBV29-1,TGCAGCGTTGCCCTGGAGAGGAGCGGGGGCACCGGGGAGCTGTTTTTT,CSVALERSGGTGELFF
TRBJ2-4,TRBD1,-,TRBV30,TGTGCCTGGACCGCCGGGACAGGGAACCGGGTAACCCAAAACAGGGCCAAAAACATTCAGTACTTC,CAWTAGTGNRVTQNRAKNIQYF
TRBJ2-5,-,-,TRBV27,TGTGCCAGCAGCAATAGCCAAGAGACCCAGTACTTC,CASSNSQETQYF
TRBJ2-3,TRBD1,-,TRBV7-8,TGTGCCAGCAGCTTAGTGGGACAGAGCACAGATACGCAGTATTTT,CASSLVGQSTDTQYF